This T cell receptor (beta chain) emerged from a study of blood T cell repertoires in COVID-19. Study summary: COVID-19 samples from acute and convalescent phases originated in the United States, Italy and Spain. PBMCs, B-cell-depleted T cells, or T cells provided the cDNA or gDNA that made up the material.

Original processing notes: Researchers report that nucleated cell counts were estimated from reference gene primer amplification. Profiled with immunoSEQ multiplex PCR; TCRdb holds only in-frame clones, not every one. For V, J and clone size, that table is used; D and trimming come from the DNA. The sample includes hundreds of thousands of clones, around nine tenths seen only once; the top ten take around 6.6%. Germline V CDR1 and CDR2: KGHSH, LQKENI. There are 13 residues in the CDR3. Losses at the gene ends were 3 bases for V and 3 bases for J; bases not matched to a gene: 0. About this clone itself: Other DNA sequences from this sample encode an identical CDR3 as well.

The clonotype was recovered from a woman between 65 and 79 years old with COVID-19, enrolled during active disease. Input material: peripheral blood. The chain joins TRBV18 to TRBJ1-2; TRBD1 aligns across 8 bases. CDR3 DNA: TGTGCCAGCTCACCGACAGGGGACTATGGCTACACCTTC. Translation: CASSPTGDYGYTF.